This T cell receptor beta chain was identified in a study of blood T cell repertoires in COVID-19. Overall study: Collection of acute and convalescent COVID-19 samples took place in the United States, Italy and Spain. PBMCs, B-cell-depleted T cells, or T cells provided the cDNA or gDNA that made up the material.

This CDR3 has 16 amino acids. The V end was cut by 5 bases, the J end by 6 bases, with 20 bases between. CDR1 and CDR2 (germline): SGHVS, FNYEAQ. Study processing details: The assay estimated nucleated cells by amplifying reference gene primers. The method was immunoSEQ multiplex PCR; TCRdb's version includes in-frame clones alone and lacks a portion of them. V and J calls and clone size are given by that table; D and trimming were obtained from the DNA. The sample carries around 15,000 clones, 80% recorded once. Sequencing was done on a sample of peripheral blood. The V and J genes are TRBV7-6 and TRBJ1-3, with D possibly TRBD1 on 6 matching bases. The TCR sequence derives from a human donor in a cohort sampled during active COVID-19. CDR3 in DNA: TGTGCCAGCAGCCCACCGGGTAGGGCAGGGGAAAACACCATATATTTT. Its translation is CASSPPGRAGENTIYF.